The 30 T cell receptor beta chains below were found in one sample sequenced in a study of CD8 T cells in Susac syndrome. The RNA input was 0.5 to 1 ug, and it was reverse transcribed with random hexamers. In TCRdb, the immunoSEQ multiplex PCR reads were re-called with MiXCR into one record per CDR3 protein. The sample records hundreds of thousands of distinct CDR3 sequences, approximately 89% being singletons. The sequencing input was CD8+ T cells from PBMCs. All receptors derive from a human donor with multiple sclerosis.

The CDR3 is CASSLAVSKPSSYNEQFF. The CDR3, as DNA: TGCGCCAGCAGCTTGGCTGTTTCGAAGCCGAGCTCCTACAATGAGCAGTTCTTC. The chain uses TRBV5-1 and TRBJ2-1; no clear D gene. Germline-derived CDR1 and CDR2 are SGHRS and YFSETQ. The length of the CDR3 is 18 residues. V gave up 0 bases and J gave up 0 bases, with 16 bases separating them.

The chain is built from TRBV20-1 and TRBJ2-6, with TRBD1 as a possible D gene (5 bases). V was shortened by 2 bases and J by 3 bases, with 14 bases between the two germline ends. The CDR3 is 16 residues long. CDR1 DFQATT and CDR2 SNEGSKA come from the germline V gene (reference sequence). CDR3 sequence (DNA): TGCAGTGCTAGAACCACAGGACGAGGTGGGGCCAACGTCCTGACTTTC. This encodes CSARTTGRGGANVLTF.

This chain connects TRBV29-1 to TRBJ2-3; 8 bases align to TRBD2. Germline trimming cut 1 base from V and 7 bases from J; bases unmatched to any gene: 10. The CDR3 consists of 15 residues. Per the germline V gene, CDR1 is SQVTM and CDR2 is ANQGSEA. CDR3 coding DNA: TGCAGCGTTGAAGTCCAGCGGGAGTTAAGGTATACGCAGTATTTT. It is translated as CSVEVQRELRYTQYF.

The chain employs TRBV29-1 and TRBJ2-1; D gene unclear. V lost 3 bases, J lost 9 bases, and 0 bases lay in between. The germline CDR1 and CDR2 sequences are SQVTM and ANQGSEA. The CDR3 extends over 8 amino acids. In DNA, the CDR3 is TGCAGCGTTGATGAGCAGTTCTTC. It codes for CSVDEQFF.

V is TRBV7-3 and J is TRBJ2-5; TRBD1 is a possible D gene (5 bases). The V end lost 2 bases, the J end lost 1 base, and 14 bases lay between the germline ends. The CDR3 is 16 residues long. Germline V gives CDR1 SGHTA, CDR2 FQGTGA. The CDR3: CASSLVGPGPQETQYF. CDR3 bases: TGTGCCAGCAGCTTAGTTGGGCCAGGGCCCCAAGAGACCCAGTACTTC.

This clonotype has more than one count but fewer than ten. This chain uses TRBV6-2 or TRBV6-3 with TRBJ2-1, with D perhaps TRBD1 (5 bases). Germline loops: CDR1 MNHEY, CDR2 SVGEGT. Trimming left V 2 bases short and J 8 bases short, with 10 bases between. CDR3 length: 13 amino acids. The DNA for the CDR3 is TGTGCCAGCAGTTACGCTCTCAGGGATGAGCAGTTCTTC. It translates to CASSYALRDEQFF.

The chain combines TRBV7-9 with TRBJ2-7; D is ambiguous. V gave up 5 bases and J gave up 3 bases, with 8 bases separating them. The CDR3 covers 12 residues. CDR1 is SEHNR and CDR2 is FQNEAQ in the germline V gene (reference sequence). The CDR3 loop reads CASSRRNYEQYF. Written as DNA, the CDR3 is TGTGCCAGCAGCAGGCGGAACTACGAGCAGTACTTC.

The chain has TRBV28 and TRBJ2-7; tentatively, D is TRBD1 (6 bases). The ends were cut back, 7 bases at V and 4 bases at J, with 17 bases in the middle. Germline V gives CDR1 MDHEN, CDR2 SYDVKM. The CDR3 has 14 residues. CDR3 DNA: TGTGCCAGCACCCCTCGGACAGCGCCGTACGAGCAGTACTTC. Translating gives CASTPRTAPYEQYF. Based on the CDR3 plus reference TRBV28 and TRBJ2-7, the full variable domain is DVKVTQSSRYLVKRTGEKVFLECVQDMDHENMFWYRQDPGLGLRLIYFSYDVKMKEKGDIPEGYSVSREKKERFSLILESASTNQTSMYLCASTPRTAPYEQYFGPGTRLTVT.

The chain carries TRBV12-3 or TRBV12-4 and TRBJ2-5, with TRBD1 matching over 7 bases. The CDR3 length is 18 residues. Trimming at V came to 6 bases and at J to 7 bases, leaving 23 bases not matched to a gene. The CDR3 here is CASSPVFRYRGDPGTQYF. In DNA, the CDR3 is TGTGCCAGCAGCCCAGTTTTTCGGTACAGGGGCGACCCAGGGACCCAGTACTTC.

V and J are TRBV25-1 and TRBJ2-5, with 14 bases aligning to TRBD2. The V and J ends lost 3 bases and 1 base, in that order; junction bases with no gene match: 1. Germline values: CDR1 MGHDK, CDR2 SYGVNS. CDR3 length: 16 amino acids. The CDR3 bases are TGTGCCAGCAGTGACGGACTAGCGGGGGGCCAAGAGACCCAGTACTTC. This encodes CASSDGLAGGQETQYF. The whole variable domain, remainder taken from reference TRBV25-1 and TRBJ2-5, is EADIYQTPRYLVIGTGKKITLECSQTMGHDKMYWYQQDPGMELHLIHYSYGVNSTEKGDLSSESTVSRIRTEHFPLTLESARPSHTSQYLCASSDGLAGGQETQYFGPGTRLLVL.

This CDR3 is CASMGQHKETQYF. CDR3 DNA sequence: TGTGCCAGTATGGGGCAGCACAAAGAGACCCAGTACTTC. This chain links TRBV19 with TRBJ2-5; D is possibly TRBD1 (5 bases). Trimming pared 7 bases from V and 3 bases from J, leaving 12 bases between. This CDR3 spans 13 amino acids. Germline CDR1 is LNHDA and CDR2 is SQIVND (reference sequence).

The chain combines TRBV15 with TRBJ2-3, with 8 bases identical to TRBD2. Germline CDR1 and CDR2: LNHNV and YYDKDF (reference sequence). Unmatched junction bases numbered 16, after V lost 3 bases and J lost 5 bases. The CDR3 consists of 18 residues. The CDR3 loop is CATSSADQAGVGGDTQYF. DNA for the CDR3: TGTGCCACCAGCAGTGCTGACCAAGCGGGAGTAGGGGGAGATACGCAGTATTTT.

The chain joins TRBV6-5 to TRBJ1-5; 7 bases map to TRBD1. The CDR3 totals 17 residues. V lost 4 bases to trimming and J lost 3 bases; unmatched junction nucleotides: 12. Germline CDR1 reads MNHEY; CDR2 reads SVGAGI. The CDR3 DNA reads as TGTGCCAGCAGTTCATCATCTGGGCAGGGGGACAATCAGCCCCAGCATTTT. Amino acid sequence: CASSSSSGQGDNQPQHF.

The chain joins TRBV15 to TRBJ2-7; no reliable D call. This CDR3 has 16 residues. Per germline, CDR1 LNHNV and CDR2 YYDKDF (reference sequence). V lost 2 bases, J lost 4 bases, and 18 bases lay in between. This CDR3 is CATSRSLGRTDYEQYF. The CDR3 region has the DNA TGTGCCACCAGCAGATCCCTCGGGCGAACTGATTACGAGCAGTACTTC.

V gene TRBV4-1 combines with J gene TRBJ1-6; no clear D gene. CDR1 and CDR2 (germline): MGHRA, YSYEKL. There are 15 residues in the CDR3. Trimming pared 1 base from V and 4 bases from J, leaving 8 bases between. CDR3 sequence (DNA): TGCGCCAGCAGCCAAGGGAGGGTTTATAATTCACCCCTCCACTTT. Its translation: CASSQGRVYNSPLHF.

CDR3 bases: TGTGCCAGCAGCCCCGTCCGGGGGACGGAGCCCCAGCATTTT. This encodes CASSPVRGTEPQHF. The rearrangement uses TRBV7-8 and TRBJ1-5, with a possible D match to TRBD1 (5 bases). Germline V gives CDR1 SGHVS, CDR2 FQNEAQ. V was trimmed by 5 bases and J by 8 bases, leaving 16 bases between them. This CDR3 is built from 14 residues.

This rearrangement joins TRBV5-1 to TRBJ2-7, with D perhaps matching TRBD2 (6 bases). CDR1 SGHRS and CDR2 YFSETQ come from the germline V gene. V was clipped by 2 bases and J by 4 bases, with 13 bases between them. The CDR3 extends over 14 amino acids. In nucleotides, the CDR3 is TGCGCCAGCAGCTTTGGAGGGGAATTTTACGAGCAGTACTTC. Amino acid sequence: CASSFGGEFYEQYF.

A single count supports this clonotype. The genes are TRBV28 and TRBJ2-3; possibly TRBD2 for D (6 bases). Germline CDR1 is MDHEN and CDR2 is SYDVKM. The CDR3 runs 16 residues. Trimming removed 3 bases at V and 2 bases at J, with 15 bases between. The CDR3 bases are TGTGCCAGCAGTTTCCGCGGGATCGGAGCCACAGATACGCAGTATTTT. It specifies CASSFRGIGATDTQYF.

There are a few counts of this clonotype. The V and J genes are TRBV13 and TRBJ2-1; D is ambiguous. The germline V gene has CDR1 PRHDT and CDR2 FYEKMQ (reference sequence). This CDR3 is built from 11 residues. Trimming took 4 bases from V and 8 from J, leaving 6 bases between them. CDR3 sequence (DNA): TGTGCCAGCAGCTCCGCCGATGAGCAGTTCTTC. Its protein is CASSSADEQFF.

The CDR3 here is CASSQGQPYEQYF. The CDR3 region has the DNA TGTGCCAGTAGTCAGGGGCAGCCCTACGAGCAGTACTTC. The chain is built from TRBV19 and TRBJ2-7; a possible D gene is TRBD1 (6 bases). The ends were cut back, 5 bases at V and 2 bases at J, with 10 bases in the middle. CDR1 is LNHDA, CDR2 SQIVND, per germline (reference sequence). The CDR3 runs 13 residues.

The CDR3 coding sequence is TGTGCCAGCAGCGTGGGTAGCGGCTTGAGCTCCTACAATGAGCAGTTCTTC. Its protein is CASSVGSGLSSYNEQFF. V and J are TRBV9 and TRBJ2-1; TRBD2 is a possible D gene (6 bases). The length of the CDR3 is 17 residues. Per germline, CDR1 SGDLS and CDR2 YYNGEE. V was clipped by 2 bases and J by 0 bases, with 15 bases between them.

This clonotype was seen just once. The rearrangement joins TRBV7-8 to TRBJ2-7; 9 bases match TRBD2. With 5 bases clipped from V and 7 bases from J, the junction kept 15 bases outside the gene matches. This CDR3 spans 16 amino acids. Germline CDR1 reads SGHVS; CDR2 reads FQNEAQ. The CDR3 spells CASSADAGGPMWEQYF. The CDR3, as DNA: TGTGCCAGCAGCGCGGACGCGGGAGGGCCTATGTGGGAGCAGTACTTC.

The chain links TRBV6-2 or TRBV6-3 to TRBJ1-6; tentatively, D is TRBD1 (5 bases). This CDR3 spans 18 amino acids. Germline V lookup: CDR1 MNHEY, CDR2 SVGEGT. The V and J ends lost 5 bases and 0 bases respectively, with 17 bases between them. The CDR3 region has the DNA TGTGCCAGCAGTACGACCGGACATCTCTCCTCCTATAATTCACCCCTCCACTTT. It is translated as CASSTTGHLSSYNSPLHF.

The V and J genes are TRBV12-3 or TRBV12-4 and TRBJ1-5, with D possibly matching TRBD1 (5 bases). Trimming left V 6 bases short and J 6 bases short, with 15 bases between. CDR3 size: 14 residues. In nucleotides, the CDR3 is TGTGCCAGCAGCTCGCTCGGGGACTCTCAGCCCCAGCATTTT. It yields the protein CASSSLGDSQPQHF.

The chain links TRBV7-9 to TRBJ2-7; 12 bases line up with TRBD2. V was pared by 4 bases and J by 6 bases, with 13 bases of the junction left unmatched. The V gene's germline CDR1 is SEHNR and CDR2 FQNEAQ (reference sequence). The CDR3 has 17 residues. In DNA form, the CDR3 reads TGTGCCAGCAGCTCCATCAGGCGGCTAGCGGGAGGGCCCGAGCAGTACTTC. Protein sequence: CASSSIRRLAGGPEQYF.

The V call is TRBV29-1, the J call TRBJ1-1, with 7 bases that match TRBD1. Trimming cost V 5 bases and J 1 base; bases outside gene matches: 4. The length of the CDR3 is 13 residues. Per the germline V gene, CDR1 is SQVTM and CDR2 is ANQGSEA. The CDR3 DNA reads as TGCAGCGTTCCGACAGGGTCGAACACTGAAGCTTTCTTT. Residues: CSVPTGSNTEAFF.

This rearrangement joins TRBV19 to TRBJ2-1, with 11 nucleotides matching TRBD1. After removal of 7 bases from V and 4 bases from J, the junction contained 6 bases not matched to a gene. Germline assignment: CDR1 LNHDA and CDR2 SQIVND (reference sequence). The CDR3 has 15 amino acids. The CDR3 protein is CASNPGTGGYNEQFF. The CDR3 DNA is TGTGCCAGTAACCCCGGGACAGGGGGGTACAATGAGCAGTTCTTC. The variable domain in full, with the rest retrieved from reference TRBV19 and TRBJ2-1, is DGGITQSPKYLFRKEGQNVTLSCEQNLNHDAMYWYRQDPGQGLRLIYYSQIVNDFQKGDIAEGYSVSREKKESFPLTVTSAQKNPTAFYLCASNPGTGGYNEQFFGPGTRLTVL.

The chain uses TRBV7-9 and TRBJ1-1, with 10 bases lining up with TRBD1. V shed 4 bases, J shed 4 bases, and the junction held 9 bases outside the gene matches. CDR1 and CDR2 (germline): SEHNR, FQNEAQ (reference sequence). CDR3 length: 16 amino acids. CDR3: CASSSTGQGLATEAFF. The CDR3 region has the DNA TGTGCCAGCAGCTCGACGGGACAGGGGTTGGCCACTGAAGCTTTCTTT.

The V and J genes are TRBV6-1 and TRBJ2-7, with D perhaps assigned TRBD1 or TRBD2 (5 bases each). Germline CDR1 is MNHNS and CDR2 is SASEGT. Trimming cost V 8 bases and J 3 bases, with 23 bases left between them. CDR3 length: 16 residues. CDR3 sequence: CASPKGGLEQDYEQYF. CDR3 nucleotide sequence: TGTGCCAGCCCTAAAGGAGGCTTAGAACAGGACTACGAGCAGTACTTC.

CDR3 in amino acids: CSGSTGQGMDEQYF. Here the CDR3 DNA reads TGCAGTGGAAGTACGGGACAGGGTATGGACGAGCAGTACTTC. The rearrangement uses TRBV20-1 and TRBJ2-7, with 9 bases identical to TRBD1. CDR1 and CDR2 from the germline V gene are DFQATT and SNEGSKA (reference sequence). V lost 7 bases, J lost 5 bases, and 12 bases stayed unmatched. The CDR3 consists of 14 residues.